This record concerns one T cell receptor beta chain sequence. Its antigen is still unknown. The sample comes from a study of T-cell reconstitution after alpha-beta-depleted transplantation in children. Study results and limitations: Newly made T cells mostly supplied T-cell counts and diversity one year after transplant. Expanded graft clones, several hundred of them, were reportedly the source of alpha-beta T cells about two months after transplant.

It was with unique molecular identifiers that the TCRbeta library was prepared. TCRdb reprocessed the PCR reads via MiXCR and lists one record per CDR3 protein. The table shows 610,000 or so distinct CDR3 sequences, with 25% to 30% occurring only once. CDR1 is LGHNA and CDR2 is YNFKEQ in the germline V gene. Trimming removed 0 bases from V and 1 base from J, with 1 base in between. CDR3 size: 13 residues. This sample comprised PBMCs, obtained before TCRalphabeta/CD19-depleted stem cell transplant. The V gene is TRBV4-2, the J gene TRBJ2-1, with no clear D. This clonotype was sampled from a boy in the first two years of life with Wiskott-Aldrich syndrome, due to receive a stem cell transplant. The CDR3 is CASSQESYNEQFF. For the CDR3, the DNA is TGTGCCAGCAGCCAAGAGTCCTACAATGAGCAGTTCTTC.